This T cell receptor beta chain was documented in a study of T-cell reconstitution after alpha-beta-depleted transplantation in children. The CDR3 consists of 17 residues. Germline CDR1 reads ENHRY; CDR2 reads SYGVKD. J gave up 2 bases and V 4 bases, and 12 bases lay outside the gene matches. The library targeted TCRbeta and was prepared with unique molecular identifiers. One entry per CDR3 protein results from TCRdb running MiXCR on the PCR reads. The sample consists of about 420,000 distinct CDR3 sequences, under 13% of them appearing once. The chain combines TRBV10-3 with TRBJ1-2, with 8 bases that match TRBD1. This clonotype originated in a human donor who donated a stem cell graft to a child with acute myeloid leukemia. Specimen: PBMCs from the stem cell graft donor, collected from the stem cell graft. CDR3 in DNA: TGTGCCATCAGTGCCAGCGCCGGACAGGGCAACAACTATGGCTACACCTTC. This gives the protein CAISASAGQGNNYGYTF.